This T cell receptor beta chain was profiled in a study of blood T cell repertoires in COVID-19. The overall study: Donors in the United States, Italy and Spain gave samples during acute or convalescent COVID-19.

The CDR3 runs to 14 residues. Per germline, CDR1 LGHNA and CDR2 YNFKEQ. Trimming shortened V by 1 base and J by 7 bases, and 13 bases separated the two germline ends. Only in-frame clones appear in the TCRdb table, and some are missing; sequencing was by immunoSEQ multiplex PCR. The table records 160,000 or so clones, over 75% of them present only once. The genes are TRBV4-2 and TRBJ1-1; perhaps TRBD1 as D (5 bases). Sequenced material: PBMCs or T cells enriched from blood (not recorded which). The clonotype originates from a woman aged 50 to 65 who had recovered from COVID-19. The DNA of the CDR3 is TGTGCCAGCAGCCAAGCGCAGGAGGGGAGTGAAGCTTTCTTT. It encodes CASSQAQEGSEAFF.